This entry concerns a single T cell receptor (beta chain). Clones were read by immunoSEQ multiplex PCR, and TCRdb kept only the in-frame ones, dropping some. The sample shows approximately 2,600 clones, 55% to 70% of them seen only once. This CDR3 has 18 residues. With 2 bases removed from V and 3 bases from J, the gap between germline ends came to 19 bases. The germline gives CDR1 SGHVS, CDR2 FQNEAQ. These data originate in a study of T cells after posttransplantation cyclophosphamide. Busulfan-fludarabine conditioning, marrow transplant, and cyclophosphamide on days +3 and +4 were administered. The material sequenced was PBMCs, taken 30 days after allogeneic stem cell transplant with posttransplant cyclophosphamide. This clonotype originated in a female patient aged 50 to 65 who received an allogeneic stem cell transplant from a related donor, was CMV-positive, and had no GVHD. Certain T cells may be donor cells from the graft. The chain carries TRBV7-8 and TRBJ1-4, with D maybe TRBD1 (6 bases). CDR3 in DNA: TGTGCCAGCAGCTTAAGTCCGGGGGGCGGATTAGCTAATGAAAAACTGTTTTTT. Encoded protein: CASSLSPGGGLANEKLFF.